This T cell receptor beta chain was sequenced in a study of CD8 T cells in Susac syndrome. Random hexamers primed reverse transcription of about 0.5 to 1 ug RNA. In TCRdb, the immunoSEQ multiplex PCR reads were re-called with MiXCR into one record per CDR3 protein. The repertoire holds fewer than 350,000 distinct CDR3 sequences, with 90% to 95% as singletons. TEMRA cells were FACS-enriched and CD8+ and CD4+ T cells negatively isolated. Germline lookup yields CDR1 SGHDT and CDR2 YYEEEE. With V trimmed by 2 bases and J by 2 bases, 4 bases remained unmatched. The CDR3 length is 15 residues. Sample: CD4+ T cells from PBMCs. This sequence was found in a human donor with multiple sclerosis. The gene calls are TRBV5-6 and TRBJ2-3; TRBD2 matches at 8 bases. The CDR3: CASSFGGRPTDTQYF. The CDR3 coding sequence is TGTGCCAGCAGCTTTGGCGGGAGGCCCACAGATACGCAGTATTTT. Looking up the rest from reference TRBV5-6 and TRBJ2-3 gives the full variable domain: DAGVTQSPTHLIKTRGQQVTLRCSPKSGHDTVSWYQQALGQGPQFIFQYYEEEERQRGNFPDRFSGHQFPNYSSELNVNALLLGDSALYLCASSFGGRPTDTQYFGPGTRLTVL.